This entry lists 27 T cell receptor beta chains sequenced from one sample in a study of cytomegalovirus exposure and HLA in healthy donors. Generated by immunoSEQ multiplex PCR, the TCRdb table keeps only in-frame clones and is missing some. Of 250,000 to 350,000 clones in the sample, around 90% are singletons; the top ten hold 0.95% to 1.5%. The sequenced sample was PBMCs. Receptor source: a woman aged 30 to 39 in good health and CMV-seropositive.

V gene TRBV19 combines with J gene TRBJ1-5; D might be TRBD1 (5 bases). The germline CDR1 and CDR2 sequences are LNHDA and SQIVND (reference sequence). This CDR3 has 13 amino acids. Trimming shortened V by 5 bases and J by 4 bases, and 9 bases separated the two germline ends. The CDR3 region has the DNA TGTGCCAGTAGTGTCAACAGGAATCAGCCCCAGCATTTT. It yields the protein CASSVNRNQPQHF.

This chain links TRBV5-1 with TRBJ1-4; D may be TRBD1 (6 bases). CDR1 and CDR2 (germline): SGHRS, YFSETQ. The length of the CDR3 is 14 residues. V lost 4 bases and J 8 bases, leaving 15 bases between the germline ends. The CDR3 is CASSETGPGEKLFF. DNA of the CDR3: TGCGCCAGCAGCGAGACAGGACCCGGGGAAAAACTGTTTTTT.

The gene calls are TRBV6-1 and TRBJ2-1; D is undetermined. V was shortened by 1 base and J by 5 bases, with 9 bases between the two germline ends. The CDR3 has 14 amino acids. Germline V gives CDR1 MNHNS, CDR2 SASEGT. CDR3 sequence: CASSEVRRDNEQFF. CDR3 nucleotides: TGTGCCAGCAGTGAAGTTCGGCGAGACAATGAGCAGTTCTTC.

The V and J genes are TRBV28 and TRBJ2-2, with 7 bases fitting TRBD2. CDR3 length equals 14 residues. The V and J ends lost 7 bases and 5 bases, in that order; junction bases with no gene match: 7. CDR1 is MDHEN, CDR2 SYDVKM, per germline. The CDR3 sequence is CASTSGGHTGELFF. In nucleotides, the CDR3 is TGTGCCAGCACCTCGGGGGGTCATACCGGGGAGCTGTTTTTT.

The chain carries TRBV5-6 and TRBJ2-7; TRBD2 is a possible D gene (5 bases). Trimming stripped 4 bases from V and 6 bases from J, with 11 bases between. The CDR3 has 12 amino acids. Germline CDR1 SGHDT, CDR2 YYEEEE. This CDR3 reads CASSMSGSEQYF. CDR3 sequence (DNA): TGTGCCAGCAGCATGTCGGGGAGCGAGCAGTACTTC.

The chain employs TRBV4-3 and TRBJ2-7; D is unresolved. Germline loops: CDR1 LGHNA, CDR2 YSLEER. Trimming left V 4 bases short and J 3 bases short, with 4 bases between. This CDR3 region has 11 residues. CDR3 coding DNA: TGCGCCAGCAGCCCACTCTACGAGCAGTACTTC. Its translation: CASSPLYEQYF.

The chain links TRBV9 to TRBJ1-2; D may be TRBD1 (5 bases). This CDR3 has 16 amino acids. Germline V gene lookup returns CDR1 SGDLS and CDR2 YYNGEE. The V and J ends lost 0 bases and 4 bases respectively, with 16 bases between them. The CDR3 is CASSVATPGPVYGYTF. The CDR3 DNA reads as TGTGCCAGCAGCGTAGCTACCCCAGGGCCTGTCTATGGCTACACCTTC.

J is TRBJ1-3 and V is TRBV30, with 9 bases identical to TRBD1. The length of the CDR3 is 13 residues. The V segment lost 4 bases and the J segment 4 bases; nucleotides outside the gene matches: 2. Germline lookup yields CDR1 GTSNPN and CDR2 SVGIG (reference sequence). The CDR3 spells CAWMGQGGNTIYF. In nucleotides, the CDR3 is TGTGCCTGGATGGGACAGGGCGGAAACACCATATATTTT.

The genes are TRBV10-3 and TRBJ1-5, with no clear D. The CDR3 is 12 amino acids. V lost 2 bases, J lost 8 bases, and 7 bases lay in between. Per germline, CDR1 ENHRY and CDR2 SYGVKD. DNA of the CDR3: TGTGCCATCAGTGAGGGAATGGAGCCCCAGCATTTT. This encodes CAISEGMEPQHF.

The J gene is TRBJ1-2, the V gene TRBV5-1, with D possibly matching TRBD1 (5 bases). V lost 3 bases and J 6 bases, leaving 18 bases between the germline ends. In germline, CDR1 is SGHRS, CDR2 YFSETQ. The CDR3 length is 15 residues. The CDR3 protein is CASSSGTKRAHGYTF. The DNA for the CDR3 is TGCGCCAGCAGCTCAGGGACTAAACGGGCTCATGGCTACACCTTC. The variable domain in full, completed from reference TRBV5-1 and TRBJ1-2, reads KAGVTQTPRYLIKTRGQQVTLSCSPISGHRSVSWYQQTPGQGLQFLFEYFSETQRNKGNFPGRFSGRQFSNSRSEMNVSTLELGDSALYLCASSSGTKRAHGYTFGSGTRLTVV.

V is TRBV4-1 and J is TRBJ2-7; the D gene is possibly TRBD1 (6 bases). With 2 bases removed from V and 7 bases from J, the gap between germline ends came to 18 bases. Germline CDR1 and CDR2: MGHRA and YSYEKL. The CDR3 runs to 15 residues. CDR3: CASSQHPQGSGEQYF. CDR3 bases: TGCGCCAGCAGCCAACACCCCCAGGGGTCGGGAGAGCAGTACTTC.

This rearrangement joins TRBV28 to TRBJ2-5; TRBD2 matches at 8 bases. Germline trimming cut 7 bases from V and 5 bases from J; bases unmatched to any gene: 12. Germline assignment: CDR1 MDHEN and CDR2 SYDVKM. The CDR3 is 15 residues long. DNA of the CDR3: TGTGCCAGCACCCCCGGGGGGGCGGGGTATGAGACCCAGTACTTC. Residues: CASTPGGAGYETQYF.

This chain uses TRBV7-6 with TRBJ2-4, with 7 bases aligning to TRBD2. V was clipped by 1 base and J by 6 bases; unmatched bases: 6. Germline CDR1 and CDR2: SGHVS and FNYEAQ. The CDR3 runs 15 residues. CDR3 loop: CASSLGGGKGNIQYF. The CDR3 DNA follows: TGTGCCAGCAGCTTAGGGGGGGGAAAGGGAAACATTCAGTACTTC.

The rearrangement joins TRBV10-3 to TRBJ2-7; 10 nucleotides line up with TRBD1. Germline V CDR1 and CDR2: ENHRY, SYGVKD. With V trimmed by 4 bases and J by 4 bases, 4 bases remained unmatched. The CDR3 has 14 residues. The CDR3, as DNA: TGTGCCATCAGTGCGGGACAGGGGAGGTACGAGCAGTACTTC. Residues: CAISAGQGRYEQYF.

The chain joins TRBV5-8 to TRBJ2-7; TRBD1 is a possible D gene (5 bases). Trimming shortened V by 0 bases and J by 5 bases, and 15 bases separated the two germline ends. CDR3 size: 15 residues. Germline-derived CDR1 and CDR2 are SGHTS and YDEGEE. The CDR3 bases are TGTGCCAGCAGCTTGGAGGGGATATCGGTCCACGAGCAGTACTTC. Encoded protein: CASSLEGISVHEQYF.

V gene TRBV30 combines with J gene TRBJ2-1, with 14 bases identical to TRBD2. CDR1 GTSNPN and CDR2 SVGIG come from the germline V gene (reference sequence). The CDR3 totals 15 residues. With V trimmed by 3 bases and J by 7 bases, 5 bases remained unmatched. The CDR3 loop is CAWRTSGGVRNEQFF. The CDR3 region has the DNA TGTGCCTGGAGGACTAGCGGGGGGGTAAGGAATGAGCAGTTCTTC.

The genes are TRBV28 and TRBJ2-7, with 10 bases that match TRBD2. V trimming: 1 base; J trimming: 4 bases; junction bases outside the gene matches: 7. Germline-derived CDR1 and CDR2 are MDHEN and SYDVKM. The CDR3 is 16 amino acids. Written as DNA, the CDR3 is TGTGCCAGCAGTTTATTGTCCAGCGGGAGGGGTTACGAGCAGTACTTC. Protein product: CASSLLSSGRGYEQYF.

The chain carries TRBV18 and TRBJ1-4; no reliable D call. Germline assignment: CDR1 KGHSH and CDR2 LQKENI. CDR3 length: 14 amino acids. V was trimmed by 3 bases and J by 0 bases, leaving 5 bases between them. This CDR3 reads CASSPGSTNEKLFF. CDR3 coding DNA: TGTGCCAGCTCACCGGGATCAACTAATGAAAAACTGTTTTTT.

The chain is built from TRBV18 and TRBJ2-7, with 7 bases identical to TRBD1. Germline CDR1 is KGHSH and CDR2 is LQKENI. Trimming cost V 6 bases and J 3 bases; bases outside gene matches: 5. The CDR3 loop spans 13 amino acids. The CDR3, as DNA: TGTGCCAGCTCGCCAGACAGGGTCTACGAGCAGTACTTC. Its translation: CASSPDRVYEQYF.

The CDR3 reads CASEKSGSLSTDTQYF. DNA for the CDR3: TGTGCCAGCGAGAAAAGCGGGAGTTTGAGCACAGATACGCAGTATTTT. The chain carries TRBV27 and TRBJ2-3; 8 nucleotides agree with TRBD2. Germline trimming cut 8 bases from V and 0 bases from J; bases unmatched to any gene: 10. The CDR3 covers 16 residues. Germline CDR1 and CDR2: MNHEY and SMNVEV (reference sequence).

There are a few counts of this clone. This sequence joins TRBV7-2 and TRBJ2-7; 10 bases map to TRBD1. Germline CDR1 reads SGHTA; CDR2 reads FQGNSA. J was trimmed by 1 base and V by 5 bases; bases with no gene match: 5. The CDR3 length is 15 residues. CDR3 coding DNA: TGTGCCAGCAGCACGACAGGGGGCGCTTCCTACGAGCAGTACTTC. Protein product: CASSTTGGASYEQYF.

V gene TRBV28 combines with J gene TRBJ2-7; either TRBD1 or TRBD2 may supply D (6 bases each). V lost 6 bases to trimming and J lost 1 base, with 16 bases between them. Per germline, CDR1 MDHEN and CDR2 SYDVKM. This CDR3 is built from 15 residues. Here the CDR3 reads CASSRGQYPSYEQYF. The CDR3 bases are TGTGCCAGCAGCCGGGGGCAGTACCCTTCCTACGAGCAGTACTTC.

The chain joins TRBV5-1 to TRBJ1-3, with TRBD1 matching over 8 bases. This CDR3 contains 17 residues. Looked up from germline, CDR1 is SGHRS and CDR2 is YFSETQ. V was pared by 5 bases and J by 0 bases, with 10 bases of the junction left unmatched. This CDR3 reads CASSRGQGGSSGNTIYF. The CDR3 DNA is TGCGCCAGCAGTCGAGGACAGGGAGGAAGCTCTGGAAACACCATATATTTT. Complete variable domain (other parts from reference TRBV5-1 and TRBJ1-3): KAGVTQTPRYLIKTRGQQVTLSCSPISGHRSVSWYQQTPGQGLQFLFEYFSETQRNKGNFPGRFSGRQFSNSRSEMNVSTLELGDSALYLCASSRGQGGSSGNTIYFGEGSWLTVV.

The chain recombines TRBV5-1 with TRBJ2-5, with D tentatively TRBD1 or TRBD2 (5 bases each). The CDR3 consists of 18 residues. V lost 0 bases and J lost 5, with 23 bases in between. CDR1 and CDR2 (germline): SGHRS, YFSETQ. CDR3 bases: TGCGCCAGCAGCTTGGGTTTGAGGGTGTCAGGGCCCGCGGAGACCCAGTACTTC. Translating gives CASSLGLRVSGPAETQYF. The complete variable domain, with remaining parts taken from reference TRBV5-1 and TRBJ2-5, reads KAGVTQTPRYLIKTRGQQVTLSCSPISGHRSVSWYQQTPGQGLQFLFEYFSETQRNKGNFPGRFSGRQFSNSRSEMNVSTLELGDSALYLCASSLGLRVSGPAETQYFGPGTRLLVL.

The genes are TRBV6-5 and TRBJ2-7, with 9 bases fitting TRBD1. The CDR3 totals 16 residues. V lost 4 bases and J lost 2; bases outside the gene matches: 9. The germline CDR1 and CDR2 sequences are MNHEY and SVGAGI. CDR3 sequence reads: CASSSGQGAFPYEQYF. In DNA, the CDR3 is TGTGCCAGCAGTTCGGGACAGGGCGCATTTCCCTACGAGCAGTACTTC.

This rearrangement joins TRBV7-6 to TRBJ1-1; D is uncertain. The V gene's germline CDR1 is SGHVS and CDR2 FNYEAQ. Trimming left V 6 bases short and J 4 bases short, with 12 bases between. This CDR3 has 13 residues. DNA of the CDR3: TGTGCCAGCAGTTTCGAAGTTAGCACTGAAGCTTTCTTT. It encodes CASSFEVSTEAFF.

This chain connects TRBV6-5 to TRBJ1-6; D may be TRBD1 (5 bases). Deletions cut 0 bases from V and 3 bases from J, with 9 bases between. The length of the CDR3 is 16 residues. CDR1 and CDR2 (germline): MNHEY, SVGAGI. The CDR3 coding sequence is TGTGCCAGCAGTTACTCCCCAGGGAACTATAATTCACCCCTCCACTTT. Translating it yields CASSYSPGNYNSPLHF.